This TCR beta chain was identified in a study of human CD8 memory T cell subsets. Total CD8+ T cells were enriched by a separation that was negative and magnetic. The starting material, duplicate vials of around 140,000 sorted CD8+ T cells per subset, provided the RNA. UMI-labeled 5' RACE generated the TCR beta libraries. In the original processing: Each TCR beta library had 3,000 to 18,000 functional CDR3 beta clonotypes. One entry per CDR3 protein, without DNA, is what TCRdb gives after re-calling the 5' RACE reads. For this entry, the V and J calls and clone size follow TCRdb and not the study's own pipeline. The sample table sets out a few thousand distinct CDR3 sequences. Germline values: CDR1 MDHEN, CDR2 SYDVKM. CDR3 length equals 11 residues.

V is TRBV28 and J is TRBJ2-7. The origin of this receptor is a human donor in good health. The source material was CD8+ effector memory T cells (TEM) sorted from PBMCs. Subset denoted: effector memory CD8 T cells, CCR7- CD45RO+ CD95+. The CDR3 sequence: CASSFAFEQYF. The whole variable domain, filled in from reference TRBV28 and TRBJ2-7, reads DVKVTQSSRYLVKRTGEKVFLECVQDMDHENMFWYRQDPGLGLRLIYFSYDVKMKEKGDIPEGYSVSREKKERFSLILESASTNQTSMYLCASSFAFEQYFGPGTRLTVT.